Described below is a single TCR beta chain sequence and its context. RNA totalling about 0.5 to 1 ug underwent reverse transcription with random hexamers. TCRdb fed the immunoSEQ multiplex PCR reads into MiXCR, producing one record per CDR3 protein. Counted here are about 210,000 distinct CDR3 sequences, 95% occurring once; the ten biggest clones make up approximately 0.08%. This sample was included in a study of CD8 T cells in Susac syndrome. Sample: CD4+ T cells from PBMCs. The TCR sequence derives from a human donor with multiple sclerosis.

The CDR3 DNA reads TGTGCCAGCAGCCAATGGGAGACCCAGTACTTC. It specifies CASSQWETQYF. The chain couples TRBV3-1 to TRBJ2-5; D remains unclear. Germline V gene data show CDR1 as LGHDT and CDR2 as YNNKEL (reference sequence). Deletions cut 2 bases from V and 5 bases from J, with 3 bases between. This CDR3 is built from 11 residues.